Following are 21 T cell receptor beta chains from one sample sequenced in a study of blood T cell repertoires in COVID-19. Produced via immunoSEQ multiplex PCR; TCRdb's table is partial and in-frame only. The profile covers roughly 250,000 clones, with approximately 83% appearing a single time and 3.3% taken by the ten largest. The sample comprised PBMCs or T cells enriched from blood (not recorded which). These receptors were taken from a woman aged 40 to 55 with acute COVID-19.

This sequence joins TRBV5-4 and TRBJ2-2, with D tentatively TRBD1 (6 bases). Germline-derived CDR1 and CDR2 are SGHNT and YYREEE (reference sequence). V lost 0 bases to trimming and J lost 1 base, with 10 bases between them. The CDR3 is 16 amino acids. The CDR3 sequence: CASSLDQGRNTGELFF. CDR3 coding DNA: TGTGCCAGCAGCTTGGATCAGGGGAGGAACACCGGGGAGCTGTTTTTT.

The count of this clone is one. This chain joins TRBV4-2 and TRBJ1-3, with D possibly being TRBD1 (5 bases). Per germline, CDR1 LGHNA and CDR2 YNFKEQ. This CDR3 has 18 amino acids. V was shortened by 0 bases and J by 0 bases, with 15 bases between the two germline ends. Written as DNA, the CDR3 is TGTGCCAGCAGCCAAGAGGGGCCAAGACGAGCCTCTGGAAACACCATATATTTT. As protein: CASSQEGPRRASGNTIYF.

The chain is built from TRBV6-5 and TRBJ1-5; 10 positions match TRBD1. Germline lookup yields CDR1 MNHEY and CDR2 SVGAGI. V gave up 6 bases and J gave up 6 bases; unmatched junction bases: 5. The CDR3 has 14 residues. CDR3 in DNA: TGTGCCAGCAGCCGAGGACAGGGGGGTCAGCCCCAGCATTTT. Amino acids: CASSRGQGGQPQHF.

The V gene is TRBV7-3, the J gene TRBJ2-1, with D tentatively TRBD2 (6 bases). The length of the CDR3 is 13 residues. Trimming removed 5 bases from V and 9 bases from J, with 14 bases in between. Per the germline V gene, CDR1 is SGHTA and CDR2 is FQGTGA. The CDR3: CASSRSGLSEQFF. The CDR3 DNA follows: TGTGCCAGCAGCCGATCGGGACTTAGTGAGCAGTTCTTC.

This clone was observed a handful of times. This chain's CDR3 is CASSSPRGNSNQPQHF. In DNA, the CDR3 is TGTGCCAGCAGTTCGCCAAGGGGGAACAGCAATCAGCCCCAGCATTTT. The chain carries TRBV28 and TRBJ1-5; D perhaps matches TRBD1 (6 bases). CDR1 is MDHEN and CDR2 is SYDVKM in the germline V gene. V dropped 4 bases and J dropped 1 base, with 14 bases sitting between them. The CDR3 sequence is 16 residues long.

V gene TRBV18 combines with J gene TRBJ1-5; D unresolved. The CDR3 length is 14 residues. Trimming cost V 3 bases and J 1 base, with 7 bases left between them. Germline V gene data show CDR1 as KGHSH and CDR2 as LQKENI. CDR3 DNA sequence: TGTGCCAGCTCACCCGCGGGCAGCAATCAGCCCCAGCATTTT. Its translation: CASSPAGSNQPQHF.

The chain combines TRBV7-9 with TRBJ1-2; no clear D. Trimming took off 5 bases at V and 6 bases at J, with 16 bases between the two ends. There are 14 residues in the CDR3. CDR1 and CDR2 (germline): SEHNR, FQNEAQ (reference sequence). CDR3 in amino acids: CASSPPMRTDGYTF. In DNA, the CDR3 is TGTGCCAGCAGCCCGCCGATGAGAACAGATGGCTACACCTTC.

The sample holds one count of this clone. CDR3 sequence reads: CASSEGVANQPQHF. CDR3 nucleotides: TGTGCCAGTAGTGAAGGGGTCGCCAATCAGCCCCAGCATTTT. V gene TRBV19 combines with J gene TRBJ1-5; weak D call: TRBD1 (5 bases). CDR3 size: 14 residues. V dropped 5 bases and J dropped 3 bases, with 11 bases sitting between them. Germline V lookup: CDR1 LNHDA, CDR2 SQIVND (reference sequence).

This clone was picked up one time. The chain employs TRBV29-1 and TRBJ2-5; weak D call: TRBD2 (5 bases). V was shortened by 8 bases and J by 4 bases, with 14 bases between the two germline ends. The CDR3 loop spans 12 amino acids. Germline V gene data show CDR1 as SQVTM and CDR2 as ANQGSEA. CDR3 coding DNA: TGCAGCTGGAGTCCGGGGTTAGAGACCCAGTACTTC. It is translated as CSWSPGLETQYF.

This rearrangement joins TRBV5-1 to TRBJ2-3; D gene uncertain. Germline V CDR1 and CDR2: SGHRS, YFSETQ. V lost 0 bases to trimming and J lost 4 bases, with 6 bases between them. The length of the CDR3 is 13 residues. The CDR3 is CASSLAYADTQYF. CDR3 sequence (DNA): TGCGCCAGCAGCTTGGCCTATGCAGATACGCAGTATTTT.

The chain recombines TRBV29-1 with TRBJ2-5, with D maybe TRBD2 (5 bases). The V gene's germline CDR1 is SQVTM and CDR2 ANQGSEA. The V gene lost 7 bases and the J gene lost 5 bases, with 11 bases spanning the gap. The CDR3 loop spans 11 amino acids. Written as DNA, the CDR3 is TGCAGCGCCCGAACGGGGGAGACCCAGTACTTC. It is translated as CSARTGETQYF. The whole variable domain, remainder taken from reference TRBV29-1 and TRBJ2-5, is SAVISQKPSRDICQRGTSLTIQCQVDSQVTMMFWYRQQPGQSLTLIATANQGSEATYESGFVIDKFPISRPNLTFSTLTVSNMSPEDSSIYLCSARTGETQYFGPGTRLLVL.

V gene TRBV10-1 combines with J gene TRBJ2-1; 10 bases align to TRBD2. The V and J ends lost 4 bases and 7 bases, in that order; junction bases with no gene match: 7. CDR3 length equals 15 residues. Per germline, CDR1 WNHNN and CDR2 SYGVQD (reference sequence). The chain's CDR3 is CASSVTSGNVNEQFF. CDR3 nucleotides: TGCGCCAGCAGTGTCACTAGCGGGAATGTGAATGAGCAGTTCTTC.

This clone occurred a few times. The CDR3 DNA follows: TGTGCCAGCAGTTTGCGTGTAACAGGGGTGGATCAGCCCCAGCATTTT. Its protein product is CASSLRVTGVDQPQHF. The V and J genes are TRBV2 and TRBJ1-5; 7 positions agree with TRBD1. Germline loops: CDR1 SNHLY, CDR2 FYNNEI. This CDR3 spans 16 amino acids. Trimming took 5 bases from V and 5 from J; bases not matched to a gene: 12.

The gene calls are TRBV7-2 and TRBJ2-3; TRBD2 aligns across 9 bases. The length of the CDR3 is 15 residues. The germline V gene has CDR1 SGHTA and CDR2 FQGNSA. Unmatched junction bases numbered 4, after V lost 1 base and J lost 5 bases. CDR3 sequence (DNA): TGTGCCAGCAGCTTAGATGGCGGGAGGGTAGATACGCAGTATTTT. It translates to CASSLDGGRVDTQYF.

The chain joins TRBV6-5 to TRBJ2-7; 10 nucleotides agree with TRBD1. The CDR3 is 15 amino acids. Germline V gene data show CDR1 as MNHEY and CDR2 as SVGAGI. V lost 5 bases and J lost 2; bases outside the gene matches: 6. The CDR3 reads CASSHRDRGPYEQYF. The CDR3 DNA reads TGTGCCAGCAGTCACCGGGACAGGGGTCCCTACGAGCAGTACTTC.

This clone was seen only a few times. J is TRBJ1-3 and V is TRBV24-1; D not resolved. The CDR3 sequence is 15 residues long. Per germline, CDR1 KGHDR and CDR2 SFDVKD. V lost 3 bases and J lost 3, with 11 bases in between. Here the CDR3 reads CATSDQTSLGNTIYF. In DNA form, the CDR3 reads TGTGCCACCAGTGATCAGACTTCCCTTGGAAACACCATATATTTT.

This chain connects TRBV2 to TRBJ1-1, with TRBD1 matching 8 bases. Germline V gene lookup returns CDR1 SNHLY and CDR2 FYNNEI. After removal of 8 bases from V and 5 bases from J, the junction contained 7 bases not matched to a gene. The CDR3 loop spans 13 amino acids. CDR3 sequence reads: CASEAGGKTEAFF. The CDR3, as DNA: TGTGCCAGCGAGGCAGGGGGCAAGACTGAAGCTTTCTTT.

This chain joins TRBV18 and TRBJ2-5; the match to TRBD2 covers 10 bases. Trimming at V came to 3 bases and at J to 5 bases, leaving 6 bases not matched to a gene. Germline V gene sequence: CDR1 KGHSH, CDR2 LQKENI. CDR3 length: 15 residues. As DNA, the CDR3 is TGTGCCAGCTCACCCATAGCGGGAGGCGGGGAGACCCAGTACTTC. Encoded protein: CASSPIAGGGETQYF.

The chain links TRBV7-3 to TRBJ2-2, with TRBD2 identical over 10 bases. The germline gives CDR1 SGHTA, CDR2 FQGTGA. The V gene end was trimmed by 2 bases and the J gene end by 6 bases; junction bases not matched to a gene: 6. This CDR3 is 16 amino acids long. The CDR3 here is CASSLQLAGLAGELFF. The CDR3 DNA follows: TGTGCCAGCAGCTTACAACTAGCGGGACTGGCCGGGGAGCTGTTTTTT.

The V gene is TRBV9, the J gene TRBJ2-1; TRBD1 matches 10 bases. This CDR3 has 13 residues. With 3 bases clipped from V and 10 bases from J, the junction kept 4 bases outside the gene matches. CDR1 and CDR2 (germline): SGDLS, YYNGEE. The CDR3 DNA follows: TGTGCCAGCAGCGGCGGACAGGGGGGCGAGCAGTTCTTC. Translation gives CASSGGQGGEQFF.

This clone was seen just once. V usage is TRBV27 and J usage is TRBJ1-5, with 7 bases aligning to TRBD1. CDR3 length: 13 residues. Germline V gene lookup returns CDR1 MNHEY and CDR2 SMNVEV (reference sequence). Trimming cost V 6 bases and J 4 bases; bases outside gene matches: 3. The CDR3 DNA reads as TGTGCCAGCAGCACACAGGGGAATCAGCCCCAGCATTTT. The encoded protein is CASSTQGNQPQHF.